The present T cell receptor (beta chain) was sequenced within a study of T cells after yellow fever vaccination. Across the study: Preparing low-cell-number fractions relied on SMART-Seq v4 Ultra Low Input. Study-level points and caveats: The booster response re-showed most primary clones: approximately 95% CD4, approximately 90% CD8. The CD4 compartment and the CD8 compartment contained a small share of clonotypes in common.

This clonotype was observed a few times. What it binds is unknown. A universal primer site and UMIs were added as TCR cDNA was made by 5'RACE template switching. TCRdb reprocessed the 5' RACE reads with MiXCR, giving one entry per CDR3 protein. Of 200,000 to 250,000 distinct CDR3 sequences in the sample, around 7% were seen once. Sequences were derived from CD4+ T cells sorted from PBMCs, sampled 15 days after the yellow fever booster vaccination. This sequence originates from a man in his thirties or forties who received the YFV17D yellow fever vaccine.

The CDR3 region has the DNA TGTGCCAGCAGCCAAGATCCGGCCCCAACTAATGAAAAACTGTTTTTT. As protein: CASSQDPAPTNEKLFF. This chain links TRBV14 with TRBJ1-4; the D is unclear. Looked up from germline, CDR1 is SGHDN and CDR2 is FVKESK. Trimming removed 0 bases at V and 0 bases at J, with 8 bases between. The CDR3 covers 16 residues. The whole variable domain, remainder taken from reference TRBV14 and TRBJ1-4, is EAGVTQFPSHSVIEKGQTVTLRCDPISGHDNLYWYRRVMGKEIKFLLHFVKESKQDESGMPNNRFLAERTGGTYSTLKVQPAELEDSGVYFCASSQDPAPTNEKLFFGSGTQLSVL.